This passage covers 20 T cell receptor beta chains from one sample sequenced in a study of regulatory T cells in long-lasting Graves disease. Arm-PCR with iRepertoire HTBI primers amplified the CDR3 regions for these TCR beta libraries. Each CDR3 protein gets one entry after TCRdb re-called the multiplex PCR reads with MiXCR. This repertoire shows around 450,000 distinct CDR3 sequences, around a fifth found once; its top ten account for roughly 6.9%. As for time point: persistent/refractory GD, antithyroid drugs over 5 years with positive TRAb. There was RNA extracted from PBMCs, and the TCR library was made from it. Sample: peripheral blood mononuclear cells (PBMCs), taken when the disease was refractory, from a patient treated with antithyroid drugs. The source is a female donor with Graves disease.

This clonotype was counted many times. The rearrangement joins TRBV28 to TRBJ2-5; D may be TRBD2 (6 bases). Deletions cut 6 bases from V and 11 bases from J, with 16 bases between. The CDR3 totals 12 residues. Germline V gene lookup returns CDR1 MDHEN and CDR2 SYDVKM. CDR3 bases: TGTGCCAGCAGGGAGGGGCAAGAGAAACAGTACTTC. It translates to CASREGQEKQYF.

The chain couples TRBV12-3 or TRBV12-4 to TRBJ2-7, with TRBD1 as a possible D gene (5 bases). CDR3 length equals 15 residues. V dropped 5 bases and J dropped 3 bases, with 17 bases sitting between them. For the CDR3, the DNA is TGTGCCAGCAGTCTGGGGCAGATACCCTTCTACGAGCAGTACTTC. It specifies CASSLGQIPFYEQYF.

About this clonotype: A junction boundary mismatches the germline segment, possibly from a read error. The chain joins TRBV28 to TRBJ2-1; TRBD2 matches at 14 bases. The germline V gene encodes CDR1 MDHEN and CDR2 SYDVKM. This CDR3 is built from 19 residues. CDR3 bases: TGTACCAGCAGTCCGATATCCCCCAGGACTAGCGGGGGGACGGATGAGCAGTTCTTC. This sequence encodes CTSSPISPRTSGGTDEQFF.

This clonotype showed up just a few times. The rearrangement links TRBV20-1 to TRBJ1-5; weak D call: TRBD1 (5 bases). CDR1 DFQATT and CDR2 SNEGSKA come from the germline V gene (reference sequence). This CDR3 contains 15 residues. The V gene lost 0 bases and the J gene lost 3 bases, with 12 bases spanning the gap. The CDR3 DNA reads as TGCAGTGCTAGAGATCGGGGCAGGATCAATCAGCCCCAGCATTTT. Its translation: CSARDRGRINQPQHF.

V gene TRBV7-9 combines with J gene TRBJ2-2, with 10 bases matching TRBD1. Germline values: CDR1 SEHNR, CDR2 FQNEAQ (reference sequence). This CDR3 has 16 residues. With 0 bases clipped from V and 5 bases from J, the junction kept 3 bases outside the gene matches. The CDR3: CASSLARDRGTGELFF. The CDR3 coding sequence is TGTGCCAGCAGCTTAGCCCGGGACAGGGGAACCGGGGAGCTGTTTTTT.

This clonotype came up a few times. The rearrangement joins TRBV5-4 to TRBJ2-7, with 7 bases aligning to TRBD1. Germline CDR1 is SGHNT and CDR2 is YYREEE (reference sequence). The CDR3 consists of 12 residues. V shed 5 bases, J shed 5 bases, and the junction held 4 bases outside the gene matches. CDR3 sequence reads: CASSVTGHEQYF. The CDR3 nucleotides are TGTGCCAGCAGTGTGACAGGGCACGAGCAGTACTTC.

This clonotype was observed many times. The chain joins TRBV28 to TRBJ2-7, with 7 bases aligning to TRBD1. Trimming removed 6 bases from V and 6 bases from J; junction bases left unmatched: 8. Germline V CDR1 and CDR2: MDHEN, SYDVKM. CDR3 length: 13 residues. The CDR3 DNA follows: TGTGCCAGCAGACTAGGGGGCGCATTCGAGCAGTACTTC. This codes for CASRLGGAFEQYF. Filled out from reference TRBV28 and TRBJ2-7, the complete variable domain reads DVKVTQSSRYLVKRTGEKVFLECVQDMDHENMFWYRQDPGLGLRLIYFSYDVKMKEKGDIPEGYSVSREKKERFSLILESASTNQTSMYLCASRLGGAFEQYFGPGTRLTVT.

With respect to this clonotype: The junction differs from germline at one of its ends, possibly a read error. This chain links TRBV3-1 with TRBJ1-3; D uncertain. The germline V gene has CDR1 LGHDT and CDR2 YNNKEL (reference sequence). This CDR3 has 15 residues. The CDR3 here is CASSLYVGSENTIYF. Written as DNA, the CDR3 is TGTGCCAGCTCATTGTACGTGGGTTCTGAAAACACCATATATTTT.

As regards this clonotype: A much bigger clone sits one base away, suggesting this may be a read error. The chain employs TRBV6-1 and TRBJ2-7, with a tentative D call TRBD2 (6 bases). CDR3 length: 14 amino acids. Germline V gives CDR1 MNHNS, CDR2 SASEGT. V was trimmed by 1 base and J by 4 bases, leaving 11 bases between them. The CDR3 region has the DNA TGTGCCAGCAGTGAAGGAGGGAGGTCTTACGAGCAGTACTTC. As protein: CASSEGGRSYEQYF.

This clonotype has a count of ten or more. The chain combines TRBV28 with TRBJ1-2, with 7 bases matching TRBD1. J lost 3 bases, V lost 2 bases, and 6 bases had no gene match. The length of the CDR3 is 15 residues. Per the germline V gene, CDR1 is MDHEN and CDR2 is SYDVKM. Written as DNA, the CDR3 is TGTGCCAGCAGTTTAACAGACAGGGCGGACTATGGCTACACCTTC. This translates into CASSLTDRADYGYTF.

This clonotype was seen ten or more times. This chain joins TRBV7-2 and TRBJ2-5; D may match TRBD1 or TRBD2 (5 bases each). The CDR3 totals 15 residues. The V and J ends lost 1 base and 5 bases respectively, with 14 bases between them. Looked up from germline, CDR1 is SGHTA and CDR2 is FQGNSA. CDR3: CASSLVTRWGETQYF. DNA for the CDR3: TGTGCCAGCAGCTTAGTCACCCGCTGGGGGGAGACCCAGTACTTC.

The chain links TRBV12-3 or TRBV12-4 to TRBJ2-4; weak D call: TRBD1 (6 bases). V was shortened by 2 bases and J by 3 bases, with 11 bases between the two germline ends. This CDR3 contains 15 residues. This chain's CDR3 is CASSLQGRYKNIQYF. The CDR3 DNA reads as TGTGCCAGCAGTTTACAGGGGCGATACAAAAACATTCAGTACTTC.

This clonotype occurred many times. The J gene is TRBJ1-2, the V gene TRBV3-1, with D maybe TRBD1 (6 bases). V lost 1 base, J lost 0 bases, and 6 bases lay in between. CDR1 is LGHDT and CDR2 is YNNKEL in the germline V gene (reference sequence). This CDR3 spans 14 amino acids. The CDR3 nucleotides read TGTGCCAGCAGCCAAGGGACAGCTAACTATGGCTACACCTTC. This codes for CASSQGTANYGYTF.

There are a few counts of this clonotype. The rearrangement uses TRBV3-1 and TRBJ2-1; D gene uncertain. V was clipped by 3 bases and J by 7 bases, with 7 bases between them. Germline V gives CDR1 LGHDT, CDR2 YNNKEL (reference sequence). CDR3 length: 12 amino acids. The CDR3 DNA follows: TGTGCCAGCAGCCATTTCACTAATGAGCAGTTCTTC. It codes for CASSHFTNEQFF.

In this sample, this clonotype turned up many times. The chain couples TRBV28 to TRBJ2-5; D is unresolved. V was trimmed by 7 bases and J by 5 bases, leaving 11 bases between them. The CDR3 spans 12 residues. Germline CDR1 reads MDHEN; CDR2 reads SYDVKM. The CDR3 bases are TGTGCCAGCAAATCGCCATACGAGACCCAGTACTTC. Translated, it gives CASKSPYETQYF.

V and J are TRBV6-4 and TRBJ2-4; TRBD2 might be the D (5 bases). The ends were cut back, 11 bases at V and 8 bases at J, with 22 bases in the middle. This CDR3 comprises 14 residues. Germline V CDR1 and CDR2: MRHNA, SNTAGT. DNA of the CDR3: TGTGCCCCCCCGCGCGGGTTGGGAGAGGACATTCAGTACTTC. Amino acid sequence: CAPPRGLGEDIQYF.

The CDR3 bases are TGCAGTGCTAGAGAAGGGAACAGTGCCAGAACGGATCAGCCCCAGCATTTT. Translated, it gives CSAREGNSARTDQPQHF. The chain joins TRBV20-1 to TRBJ1-5; D is ambiguous. V shed 0 bases and J shed 5 bases, with 20 bases lying between them. This CDR3 is 17 amino acids long. Germline V gene data show CDR1 as DFQATT and CDR2 as SNEGSKA (reference sequence).

In this sample, this clonotype turned up many times. The rearrangement links TRBV20-1 to TRBJ1-1; 9 nucleotides line up with TRBD1. After removal of 1 base from V and 2 bases from J, the junction contained 2 bases not matched to a gene. This CDR3 is 14 amino acids long. In germline, CDR1 is DFQATT, CDR2 SNEGSKA (reference sequence). The CDR3 here is CSARGGQGNTEAFF. The CDR3 DNA reads as TGCAGTGCTAGAGGGGGACAGGGAAACACTGAAGCTTTCTTT.

The chain carries TRBV30 and TRBJ2-2; 8 nucleotides line up with TRBD2. V shed 0 bases, J shed 7 bases, and the junction held 4 bases outside the gene matches. This CDR3 is 14 amino acids long. Germline V lookup: CDR1 GTSNPN, CDR2 SVGIG (reference sequence). CDR3 in DNA: TGTGCCTGGAGTGTAACGGGAGGGGGCGGGGAGCTGTTTTTT. This translates into CAWSVTGGGGELFF.

This clonotype appeared many times. The chain carries TRBV11-2 and TRBJ2-4; perhaps TRBD1 as D (5 bases). The CDR3 consists of 14 residues. The V and J ends lost 4 bases and 6 bases respectively, with 13 bases between them. The V gene's germline CDR1 is SGHAT and CDR2 FQNNGV. CDR3 amino acids: CASSSQQTGNIQYF. In DNA form, the CDR3 reads TGTGCCAGCAGCTCCCAGCAAACAGGAAACATTCAGTACTTC. The entire variable domain, with the rest obtained from reference TRBV11-2 and TRBJ2-4, is as follows: EAGVAQSPRYKIIEKRQSVAFWCNPISGHATLYWYQQILGQGPKLLIQFQNNGVVDDSQLPKDRFSAERLKGVDSTLKIQPAKLEDSAVYLCASSSQQTGNIQYFGAGTRLSVL.